Below, 15 T cell receptor beta chains from the same sample are listed, as sequenced in a study of blood T cell repertoires in COVID-19. This table comes from immunoSEQ multiplex PCR, and its TCRdb copy is limited to in-frame clones, with some not included. The data show around 310,000 clones, 85% to 90% seen once. The sequenced sample was peripheral blood. These receptors originate from a woman between 40 and 55 years old with COVID-19, enrolled during active disease.

V gene TRBV19 combines with J gene TRBJ1-5; 10 bases agree with TRBD1. The CDR3 has 16 amino acids. In germline, CDR1 is LNHDA, CDR2 SQIVND (reference sequence). With V trimmed by 3 bases and J by 3 bases, 5 bases remained unmatched. CDR3 loop: CASSMETGGFNQPQHF. CDR3 coding DNA: TGTGCCAGTAGTATGGAGACAGGGGGCTTCAATCAGCCCCAGCATTTT.

This sequence joins TRBV7-2 and TRBJ2-1, with TRBD2 as a possible D gene (5 bases). Germline CDR1 and CDR2: SGHTA and FQGNSA. The CDR3 covers 14 residues. The V and J ends lost 2 bases and 4 bases respectively, with 9 bases between them. Here the CDR3 DNA reads TGTGCCAGCAGCTTATTACGGGAATACAATGAGCAGTTCTTC. It specifies CASSLLREYNEQFF.

This chain uses TRBV6-5 with TRBJ1-5; 7 bases are shared with TRBD1. Losses at the gene ends were 7 bases for V and 7 bases for J; bases not matched to a gene: 13. The CDR3 is made up of 15 amino acids. CDR1 is MNHEY and CDR2 is SVGAGI in the germline V gene. CDR3: CASIYRQGSGQPQHF. The CDR3 DNA is TGTGCCAGCATATACAGACAGGGTTCAGGCCAGCCCCAGCATTTT.

This clone was seen just once. The chain combines TRBV19 with TRBJ2-7; 9 bases are shared with TRBD2. The trim removed 3 bases at V and 3 bases at J, leaving 3 bases unmatched. Per the germline V gene, CDR1 is LNHDA and CDR2 is SQIVND (reference sequence). The CDR3 contains 14 residues. The CDR3 spells CASSMTSGYYEQYF. CDR3 in DNA: TGTGCCAGTAGTATGACTAGCGGATACTACGAGCAGTACTTC.

This clone was seen once. The genes are TRBV9 and TRBJ2-2; D ambiguous. This CDR3 region has 14 residues. Looked up from germline, CDR1 is SGDLS and CDR2 is YYNGEE. V was trimmed by 2 bases and J by 7 bases, leaving 12 bases between them. As DNA, the CDR3 is TGTGCCAGCAGCGTTTTTGATTCGGGCGGGGAGCTGTTTTTT. Translated, it gives CASSVFDSGGELFF.

The rearrangement links TRBV15 to TRBJ2-7, with 7 nucleotides matching TRBD1. V shed 1 base and J 1 base; nucleotides not matched to a gene: 1. There are 14 residues in the CDR3. CDR1 and CDR2 (germline): LNHNV, YYDKDF (reference sequence). The CDR3 protein is CATSRVTGSYEQYF. As DNA, the CDR3 is TGTGCCACCAGCAGAGTGACAGGGTCCTACGAGCAGTACTTC.

The chain uses TRBV3-1 (or the pseudogene TRBV3-2) and TRBJ2-7; 12 nucleotides match TRBD2. The junction had 6 bases not matched to a gene; V was cut back by 0 bases and J by 3 bases. Looked up from germline, CDR1 is LGHDT and CDR2 is YNNKEL (reference sequence). CDR3 length: 17 residues. CDR3 nucleotide sequence: TGTGCCAGCAGCCAAGATACCAGACTAGCGGGAGTCTACGAGCAGTACTTC. Translating gives CASSQDTRLAGVYEQYF.

The rearrangement links TRBV28 to TRBJ1-3; unclear D gene. The CDR3 has 14 residues. V lost 2 bases to trimming and J lost 2 bases, with 7 bases between them. The germline CDR1 and CDR2 sequences are MDHEN and SYDVKM. Here the CDR3 DNA reads TGTGCCAGCAGTTTAGGAGGGCCTGGAAACACCATATATTTT. This gives the protein CASSLGGPGNTIYF.

The V gene is TRBV5-1, the J gene TRBJ2-3; TRBD2 matches 9 bases. This CDR3 has 18 residues. V lost 4 bases and J lost 6; bases outside the gene matches: 18. The V gene's germline CDR1 is SGHRS and CDR2 YFSETQ. CDR3: CASSPKNLTSGAGDTQYF. CDR3 bases: TGCGCCAGCAGCCCGAAAAACCTGACTAGCGGAGCGGGGGATACGCAGTATTTT.

This chain joins TRBV29-1 and TRBJ1-2, with D possibly being TRBD1 (6 bases). CDR1 and CDR2 (germline): SQVTM, ANQGSEA. This CDR3 has 12 residues. Trimming removed 5 bases at V and 4 bases at J, with 11 bases between. DNA of the CDR3: TGCAGCGTTCCCGGGACACTCTATGGCTACACCTTC. The encoded protein is CSVPGTLYGYTF. The whole variable domain, remainder taken from reference TRBV29-1 and TRBJ1-2, is SAVISQKPSRDICQRGTSLTIQCQVDSQVTMMFWYRQQPGQSLTLIATANQGSEATYESGFVIDKFPISRPNLTFSTLTVSNMSPEDSSIYLCSVPGTLYGYTFGSGTRLTVV.

This sequence joins TRBV6-2 or TRBV6-3 and TRBJ2-2, with 8 bases fitting TRBD1. Per germline, CDR1 MNHEY and CDR2 SVGEGT. The CDR3 extends over 14 amino acids. Trimming at V came to 5 bases and at J to 3 bases, leaving 2 bases not matched to a gene. Here the CDR3 reads CASSPTGDTGELFF. CDR3 DNA: TGTGCCAGCAGTCCGACAGGGGACACCGGGGAGCTGTTTTTT.

J is TRBJ2-1 and V is TRBV28; the match to TRBD2 covers 9 bases. CDR1 and CDR2 (germline): MDHEN, SYDVKM. Trimming removed 6 bases from V and 8 bases from J; junction bases left unmatched: 14. This CDR3 comprises 16 residues. The CDR3 spells CASSSSGTLGFHEQFF. CDR3 DNA sequence: TGTGCCAGCAGCTCTAGCGGGACTCTAGGGTTCCATGAGCAGTTCTTC.

J is TRBJ2-5 and V is TRBV6-5; 10 nucleotides match TRBD2. After removal of 6 bases from V and 5 bases from J, the junction contained 6 bases not matched to a gene. Germline CDR1 is MNHEY and CDR2 is SVGAGI. This CDR3 comprises 14 residues. The CDR3 DNA reads TGTGCCAGCAGCTCTAGCGGGGGAACGGAGACCCAGTACTTC. Protein product: CASSSSGGTETQYF.

The chain links TRBV18 to TRBJ2-3, with 11 bases fitting TRBD2. The CDR3 consists of 16 residues. Germline V CDR1 and CDR2: KGHSH, LQKENI. The V gene end was trimmed by 3 bases and the J gene end by 2 bases; junction bases not matched to a gene: 4. The CDR3 reads CASSPQGLADTDTQYF. In DNA form, the CDR3 reads TGTGCCAGCTCACCTCAGGGACTAGCGGACACAGATACGCAGTATTTT. Full variable domain (missing parts from reference TRBV18 and TRBJ2-3): NAGVMQNPRHLVRRRGQEARLRCSPMKGHSHVYWYRQLPEEGLKFMVYLQKENIIDESGMPKERFSAEFPKEGPSILRIQQVVRGDSAAYFCASSPQGLADTDTQYFGPGTRLTVL.

The chain joins TRBV27 to TRBJ1-5; 9 bases are a match to TRBD1. The CDR3 consists of 15 residues. Germline values: CDR1 MNHEY, CDR2 SMNVEV (reference sequence). Losses at the gene ends were 4 bases for V and 7 bases for J; bases not matched to a gene: 8. CDR3 sequence (DNA): TGTGCCAGCAGTTCCCTGGACAGGGGAAGACAGCCCCAGCATTTT. It translates to CASSSLDRGRQPQHF.